These 16 T cell receptor beta chains share one sample of origin, sequenced in a study of tumor and adjacent non-tumor tissue in lung cancer. The template was RNA from unsorted bulk tissue. TCRbeta libraries were built with three rounds of nested PCR, modified from ARM-PCR. TCRdb ran MiXCR on the multiplex PCR reads and lists one entry per CDR3 protein. The data show about 200,000 distinct CDR3 sequences, 60% to 85% seen once. The sample taken for sequencing was lung tumor tissue. Receptors were obtained from a man aged 55 to 70 with non-small cell lung cancer.

J is TRBJ2-1 and V is TRBV20-1, with TRBD2 matching 12 bases. Trimming cost V 7 bases and J 6 bases; bases outside gene matches: 13. This CDR3 contains 16 residues. Germline CDR1 and CDR2: DFQATT and SNEGSKA (reference sequence). CDR3 nucleotides: TGCAGTGTTACTTTCGGACTAGCGGGAATGGGCAATGAGCAGTTCTTC. Protein: CSVTFGLAGMGNEQFF.

As concerns this clonotype: The CDR3 end shows no conserved phenylalanine or tryptophan, and so a read error is likely. The chain recombines TRBV11-3 with TRBJ2-7; D is possibly TRBD2 (6 bases). With 7 bases removed from V and 5 bases from J, the gap between germline ends came to 21 bases. Germline V gives CDR1 SGHNT, CDR2 YENEEA. This CDR3 region has 15 residues. The CDR3 sequence is CASNSSAGIDHEQYL. The CDR3 coding sequence is TGTGCCAGCAACTCCTCAGCGGGCATCGACCACGAGCAGTACCTC.

With regard to this clonotype: At one end the junction does not follow the germline gene, possibly because of a read error. The chain employs TRBV6-1 and TRBJ1-5, with D possibly TRBD1 on 6 matching bases. Germline V gene sequence: CDR1 MNHNS, CDR2 SASEGT. The length of the CDR3 is 15 residues. This CDR3 is CGSSSNRVGNQPQHF. Written as DNA, the CDR3 is TGTGGCAGCAGTTCGAACAGGGTAGGGAATCAGCCACAGCATTTT.

Worth noting for this clonotype: At one of its ends the junction is not consistent with the germline gene, which may arise from a read error. DNA of the CDR3: TGTGCCAGTCGCCCAGATAATGGAAAACTGTTTTTT. It is translated as CASRPDNGKLFF. V gene TRBV7-9 combines with J gene TRBJ1-4; D remains unclear. The CDR3 spans 12 residues. From germline, CDR1 is SEHNR and CDR2 FQNEAQ (reference sequence). Variable domain in full (rest from reference TRBV7-9 and TRBJ1-4): DTGVSQNPRHKITKRGQNVTFRCDPISEHNRLYWYRQTLGQGPEFLTYFQNEAQLEKSRLLSDRFSAERPKGSFSTLEIQRTEQGDSAMYLCASRPDNGKLFFGSGTQLSVL.

The V and J genes are TRBV28 and TRBJ1-4; 10 nucleotides agree with TRBD1. V lost 4 bases, J lost 8 bases, and 7 bases stayed unmatched. The CDR3 consists of 15 residues. Germline V gene sequence: CDR1 MDHEN, CDR2 SYDVKM. In DNA form, the CDR3 reads TGTGCCAGCAGTTCGGGACAGGGGCTAGGAGAAAAACTGTTTTTT. Its translation is CASSSGQGLGEKLFF.

On this clonotype itself: A junction boundary mismatches the germline segment, possibly from a read error. The chain employs TRBV4-3 and TRBJ1-1; TRBD1 is a possible D gene (6 bases). The germline V gene has CDR1 LGHNA and CDR2 YSLEER. There are 17 residues in the CDR3. In nucleotides, the CDR3 is TGCGCCAGCAGCCAACACGTTCCGGACAGTTCGGGCACTGAAGCGTTCTTT. Its translation is CASSQHVPDSSGTEAFF.

The CDR3 DNA follows: TGTGCCAGCAGTGACTGGACGGCGAATGAAAAACTGTTTTTT. It specifies CASSDWTANEKLFF. The V and J genes are TRBV2 and TRBJ1-4; no definite D call. Trimming took off 3 bases at V and 5 bases at J, with 10 bases between the two ends. The V gene's germline CDR1 is SNHLY and CDR2 FYNNEI. There are 14 residues in the CDR3.

For this clonotype: Because the CDR3 is missing its conserved closing phenylalanine or tryptophan, this is likely a read error. The chain recombines TRBV12-3 or TRBV12-4 with TRBJ2-6; D may match TRBD1 or TRBD2 (5 bases each). The CDR3 consists of 15 residues. The CDR3 sequence: CASIQGRSGANALTL. In nucleotides, the CDR3 is TGTGCCAGCATCCAGGGACGATCTGGGGCCAACGCCCTGACTCTC.

This clonotype was observed at least ten times. The chain employs TRBV12-3 or TRBV12-4 and TRBJ2-5; TRBD2 matches at 9 bases. The CDR3 spans 14 residues. The J segment lost 5 bases and the V segment lost 6 bases, leaving 7 bases of the junction unmatched. The CDR3 reads CASSHSGRGETQYF. The CDR3 nucleotides are TGTGCCAGCAGCCATAGCGGGAGAGGGGAGACCCAGTACTTC.

To note about this clonotype: At one of its ends the junction is not consistent with the germline gene, which may arise from a read error. This chain uses TRBV4-3 with TRBJ2-3; maybe TRBD2 (6 bases). The CDR3 runs to 16 residues. In germline, CDR1 is LGHNA, CDR2 YSLEER. The CDR3 loop is CACSQDRAGITDTQYF. DNA for the CDR3: TGCGCCTGCAGCCAAGATAGAGCGGGCATCACGGATACGCAGTATTTT.

This clonotype was recorded at least ten times. This chain links TRBV11-2 with TRBJ2-7; 8 bases are a match to TRBD2. Trimming took 6 bases from V and 3 from J; bases not matched to a gene: 16. Germline values: CDR1 SGHAT, CDR2 FQNNGV. CDR3 length equals 17 residues. The CDR3 sequence: CASRGEGSGVSDYEQYF. In nucleotides, the CDR3 is TGTGCCAGCAGAGGGGAAGGTAGCGGGGTTTCCGACTACGAGCAGTACTTC.

The V call is TRBV20-1, the J call TRBJ2-7; D is perhaps TRBD2 (5 bases). V dropped 3 bases and J dropped 13 bases, with 16 bases sitting between them. Germline CDR1 reads DFQATT; CDR2 reads SNEGSKA (reference sequence). The CDR3 consists of 11 residues. CDR3 protein: CSASDLTIEYF. CDR3 DNA sequence: TGCAGTGCTAGTGATCTGACTATCGAATACTTC.

About this clonotype itself: A junction boundary mismatches the germline segment, possibly from a read error. The J gene is TRBJ1-2, the V gene TRBV6-5; unclear D gene. CDR1 MNHEY and CDR2 SVGAGI come from the germline V gene. The CDR3 runs to 13 residues. The chain's CDR3 is CASSCSGLYGCTF. The CDR3 DNA follows: TGTGCCAGCAGTTGCTCTGGCTTATATGGCTGCACCTTC.

Of note for this clonotype: Just one base apart from a much larger clone, this may be a read error. This rearrangement joins TRBV20-1 to TRBJ2-7; the D gene is possibly TRBD1 (6 bases). The V end was cut by 3 bases, the J end by 4 bases, with 16 bases between. The CDR3 is 14 residues long. Germline lookup yields CDR1 DFQATT and CDR2 SNEGSKA (reference sequence). CDR3 in amino acids: CSASRRDMGYEQYF. The CDR3 nucleotides read TGCAGTGCTAGTCGCCGGGACATGGGGTACGAGCAGTACTTC.

This sequence joins TRBV28 and TRBJ2-7, with 9 positions matching TRBD1. Per germline, CDR1 MDHEN and CDR2 SYDVKM. V lost 4 bases to trimming and J lost 0 bases; unmatched junction nucleotides: 4. The CDR3 loop spans 15 amino acids. The CDR3: CASSSPGQGSYEQYF. The CDR3 DNA follows: TGTGCCAGCAGTTCGCCGGGACAGGGCTCCTACGAGCAGTACTTC. Full variable domain (outside the CDR3, taken from reference TRBV28 and TRBJ2-7): DVKVTQSSRYLVKRTGEKVFLECVQDMDHENMFWYRQDPGLGLRLIYFSYDVKMKEKGDIPEGYSVSREKKERFSLILESASTNQTSMYLCASSSPGQGSYEQYFGPGTRLTVT.

Details on this clonotype: This likely comes from a read error, as the CDR3 has no conserved phenylalanine or tryptophan at its end. The chain links TRBV28 to TRBJ2-7; D not resolved. In germline, CDR1 is MDHEN, CDR2 SYDVKM. The CDR3 runs to 16 residues. Trimming took 1 base from V and 0 from J, leaving 13 bases between them. Written as DNA, the CDR3 is TGTGCCAGCAGTTTATATAAGGGTCTTATCTCCTACGAGCAGTACTAC. This encodes CASSLYKGLISYEQYY.